Reported below is one TCR beta chain. What it binds is not known. This sample is part of a study of shared clonotypes between healthy human individuals. Study background: The composition of the donors was two women and a few men aged 18 to 49.

The method was immunoSEQ multiplex PCR; TCRdb's version includes in-frame clones alone and lacks a portion of them. The sample has around 560,000 clones, roughly 96% seen once. CDR3 length equals 16 residues. The ends lost 1 base at V and 3 bases at J; junction bases unmatched: 8. The germline gives CDR1 MDHEN, CDR2 SYDVKM. Terminally differentiated effector memory CD45RA+ cells were excluded by CCR7 positive selection of CD45RO-negative cells. Study-wide findings and caveats: Generally, naive subsets (rather than memory subsets) showed larger estimated richness. Some naive CD4 clonotypes, 4.5% to 5.5%, turned up in common across several donors.

Sequenced: naive CD8+ T cells sorted from blood. The rearrangement uses TRBV28 and TRBJ1-2, with TRBD1 identical over 7 bases. The receptor comes from a young woman in good health. The CDR3: CASSLSHRGLYYGYTF. The CDR3 DNA reads as TGTGCCAGCAGTTTATCTCACAGGGGTCTGTACTATGGCTACACCTTC.